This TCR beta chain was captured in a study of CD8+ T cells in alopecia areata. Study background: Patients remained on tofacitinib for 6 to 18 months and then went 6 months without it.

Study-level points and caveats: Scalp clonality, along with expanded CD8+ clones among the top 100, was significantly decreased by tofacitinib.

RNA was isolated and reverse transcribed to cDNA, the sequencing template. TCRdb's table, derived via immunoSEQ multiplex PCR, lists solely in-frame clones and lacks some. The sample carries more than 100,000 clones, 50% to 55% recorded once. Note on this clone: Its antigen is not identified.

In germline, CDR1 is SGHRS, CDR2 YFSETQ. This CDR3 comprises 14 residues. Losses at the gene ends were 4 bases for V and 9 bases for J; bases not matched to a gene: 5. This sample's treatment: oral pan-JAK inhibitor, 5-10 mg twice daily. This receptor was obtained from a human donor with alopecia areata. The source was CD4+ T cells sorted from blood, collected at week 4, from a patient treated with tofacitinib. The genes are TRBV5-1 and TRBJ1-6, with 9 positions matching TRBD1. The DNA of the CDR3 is TGCGCCAGCAGCGGGGGACAGGGTGGTTCACCCCTCCACTTT. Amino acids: CASSGGQGGSPLHF.